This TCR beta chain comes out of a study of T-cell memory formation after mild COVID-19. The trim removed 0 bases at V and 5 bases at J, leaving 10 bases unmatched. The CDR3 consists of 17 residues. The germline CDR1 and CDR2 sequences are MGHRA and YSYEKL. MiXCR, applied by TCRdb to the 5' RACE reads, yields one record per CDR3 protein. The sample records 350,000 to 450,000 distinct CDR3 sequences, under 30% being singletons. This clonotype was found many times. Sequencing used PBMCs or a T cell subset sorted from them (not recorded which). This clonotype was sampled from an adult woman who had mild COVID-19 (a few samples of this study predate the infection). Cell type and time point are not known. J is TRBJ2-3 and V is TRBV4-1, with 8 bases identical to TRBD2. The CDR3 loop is CASSQDMSGGYGDTQYF. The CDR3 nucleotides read TGCGCCAGCAGCCAAGATATGAGCGGGGGCTACGGAGATACGCAGTATTTT.